Below are 5 T cell receptor beta chains sequenced from a single sample in a study of blood T cell repertoires in COVID-19. Repertoires were generated with immunoSEQ multiplex PCR, while TCRdb's copy carries only in-frame clones and drops some. The sample holds more than 150,000 clones, less than 95% seen once. The sequenced material came from peripheral blood. The receptors originated from a man aged 30 to 39 with COVID-19, enrolled during active disease.

This clone occurred a few times. The chain is built from TRBV6-5 and TRBJ2-1; TRBD1 is a possible D gene (5 bases). The V end lost 6 bases, the J end lost 1 base, and 13 bases lay between the germline ends. Germline V lookup: CDR1 MNHEY, CDR2 SVGAGI. The CDR3 is made up of 15 amino acids. The CDR3, as DNA: TGTGCCAGCAGCTACCGGGCAGGGTCCTACAATGAGCAGTTCTTC. Residues: CASSYRAGSYNEQFF.

The genes are TRBV7-3 and TRBJ2-1; 11 bases match TRBD1. The V gene end was trimmed by 5 bases and the J gene end by 3 bases; junction bases not matched to a gene: 3. This CDR3 is built from 15 residues. Germline values: CDR1 SGHTA, CDR2 FQGTGA. As DNA, the CDR3 is TGTGCCAGCAGCCAGGGACAGGGGGTCTACAATGAGCAGTTCTTC. The encoded protein is CASSQGQGVYNEQFF.

This chain links TRBV19 with TRBJ2-5, with a possible D match to TRBD1 (6 bases). The CDR3 has 17 amino acids. Germline values: CDR1 LNHDA, CDR2 SQIVND (reference sequence). Trimming pared 4 bases from V and 1 base from J, leaving 19 bases between. CDR3 DNA: TGTGCCAGTAGTACGTTTCCCGGGACAAATGTCCAAGAGACCCAGTACTTC. Translated, it gives CASSTFPGTNVQETQYF.

The chain carries TRBV11-2 and TRBJ1-1; possible D gene TRBD1, 5 bases. The V end was cut by 5 bases, the J end by 11 bases, with 18 bases between. Germline loops: CDR1 SGHAT, CDR2 FQNNGV. The CDR3 is 13 residues long. The CDR3 sequence: CASSQDNPEWAFF. CDR3 DNA sequence: TGTGCCAGCAGCCAGGACAACCCTGAATGGGCTTTCTTT.

The V call is TRBV5-5, the J call TRBJ1-1; 7 bases align to TRBD1. CDR3 length equals 14 residues. CDR1 is SGHKS and CDR2 is YYEKEE in the germline V gene (reference sequence). Trimming took 3 bases from V and 1 from J; bases not matched to a gene: 3. CDR3 residues: CASSSGQRNTEAFF. The CDR3 DNA reads TGTGCCAGCAGCTCGGGACAGAGGAACACTGAAGCTTTCTTT.